What follows describes a single T cell receptor beta chain. Its antigen is as yet unknown. These data come from a study of cytomegalovirus exposure and HLA in healthy donors. Whole-study results and caveats: There were three CMV-associated chains whose specificity for CMV antigens was confirmed in vitro. Researchers catalogued 164 TCR beta chains as cytomegalovirus-associated.

Profiled with immunoSEQ multiplex PCR; TCRdb holds only in-frame clones, not every one. The profile shows fewer than 100,000 clones, approximately 91% of them singletons. With V trimmed by 0 bases and J by 2 bases, 4 bases remained unmatched. The CDR3 length is 16 residues. Germline V lookup: CDR1 SGDLS, CDR2 YYNGEE. The receptor comes from a man aged 30-40 years in good health and CMV-seronegative. The sequenced sample consisted of PBMCs. The rearrangement joins TRBV9 to TRBJ1-3, with 8 positions matching TRBD1. DNA for the CDR3: TGTGCCAGCAGCGTAGGGACAGGGTTTACTGGAAACACCATATATTTT. It encodes CASSVGTGFTGNTIYF.